This TCR beta chain was identified in a study of technical replicates of blood from several donors. In germline, CDR1 is LGHNA, CDR2 YNFKEQ. The CDR3 has 16 amino acids. With 0 bases clipped from V and 6 bases from J, the junction kept 8 bases outside the gene matches. Measured with immunoSEQ multiplex PCR; TCRdb has only the in-frame clones, and not every one. The sample consists of 55,000 to 85,000 clones, 95% to 98% of them appearing once. V usage is TRBV4-2 and J usage is TRBJ2-7; TRBD2 agrees at 10 bases. This clonotype was sampled from a human donor in good health. The sample taken for sequencing was T cells isolated from PBMCs. CDR3 loop: CASSQESSGSPSEQYF. The CDR3 DNA reads as TGTGCCAGCAGCCAAGAGTCTAGCGGGAGCCCCTCCGAGCAGTACTTC.